This note documents a single T cell receptor (beta chain) sequence. The V gene's germline CDR1 is MDHEN and CDR2 SYDVKM. The CDR3 spans 15 residues. Trimming took 6 bases from V and 8 from J, leaving 22 bases between them. The data originate from a study of shared clonotypes between healthy human individuals. Data came from immunoSEQ multiplex PCR; TCRdb stores just in-frame clones and leaves some out. Among about 1 million clones listed, under 80% were seen once. Source material: memory CD4+ T cells sorted from blood. Noted subset: CD45RA-negative fraction. This receptor was taken from a man younger than 30 in good health. The chain is built from TRBV28 and TRBJ1-2; D perhaps matches TRBD1 (6 bases). The CDR3 region is CASSWGGLGPMGYTF. Here the CDR3 DNA reads TGTGCCAGCAGCTGGGGGGGGCTGGGGCCGATGGGCTACACCTTC.